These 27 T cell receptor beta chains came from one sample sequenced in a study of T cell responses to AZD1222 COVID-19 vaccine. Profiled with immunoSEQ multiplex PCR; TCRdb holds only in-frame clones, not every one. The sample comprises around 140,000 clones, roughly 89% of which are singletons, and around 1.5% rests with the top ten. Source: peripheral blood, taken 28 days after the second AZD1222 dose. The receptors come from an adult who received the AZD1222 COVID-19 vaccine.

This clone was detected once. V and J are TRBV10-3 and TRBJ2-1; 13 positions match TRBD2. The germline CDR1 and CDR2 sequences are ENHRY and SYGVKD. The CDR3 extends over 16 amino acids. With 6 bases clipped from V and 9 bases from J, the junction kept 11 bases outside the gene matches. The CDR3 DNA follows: TGTGCCATCAGCGGGGTTGAACGACTAGCGGGAGGTGAGCAGTTCTTC. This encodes CAISGVERLAGGEQFF.

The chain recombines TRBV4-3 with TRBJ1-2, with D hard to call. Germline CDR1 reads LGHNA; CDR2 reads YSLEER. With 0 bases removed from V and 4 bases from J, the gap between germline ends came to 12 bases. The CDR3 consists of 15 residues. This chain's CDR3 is CASSQDSLGSYGYTF. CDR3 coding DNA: TGCGCCAGCAGCCAAGACTCTCTGGGAAGCTATGGCTACACCTTC.

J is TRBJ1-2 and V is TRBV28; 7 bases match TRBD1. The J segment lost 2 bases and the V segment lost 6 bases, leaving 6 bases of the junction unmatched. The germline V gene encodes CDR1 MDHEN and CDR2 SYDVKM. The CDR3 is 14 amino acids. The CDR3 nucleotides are TGTGCCAGCAGAAAGGGACAGCCGAACTATGGCTACACCTTC. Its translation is CASRKGQPNYGYTF.

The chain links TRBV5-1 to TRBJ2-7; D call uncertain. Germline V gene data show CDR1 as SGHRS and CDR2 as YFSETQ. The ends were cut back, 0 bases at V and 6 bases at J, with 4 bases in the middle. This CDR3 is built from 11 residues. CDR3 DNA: TGCGCCAGCAGCTTGGCGGGCGAGCAGTACTTC. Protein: CASSLAGEQYF.

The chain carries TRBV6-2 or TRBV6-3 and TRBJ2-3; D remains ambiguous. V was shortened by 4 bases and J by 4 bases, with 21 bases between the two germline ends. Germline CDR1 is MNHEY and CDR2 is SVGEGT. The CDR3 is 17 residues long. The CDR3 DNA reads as TGTGCCAGCAGTTCCCCCGGTAGGCCGCGTGGAGCAGATACGCAGTATTTT. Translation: CASSSPGRPRGADTQYF.

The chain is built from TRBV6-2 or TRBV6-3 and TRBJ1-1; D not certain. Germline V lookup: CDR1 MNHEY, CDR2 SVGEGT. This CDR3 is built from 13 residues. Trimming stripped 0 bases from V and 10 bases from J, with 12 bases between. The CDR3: CASSYSPYLIAFF. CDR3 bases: TGTGCCAGCAGTTACTCACCGTACTTGATAGCTTTCTTT.

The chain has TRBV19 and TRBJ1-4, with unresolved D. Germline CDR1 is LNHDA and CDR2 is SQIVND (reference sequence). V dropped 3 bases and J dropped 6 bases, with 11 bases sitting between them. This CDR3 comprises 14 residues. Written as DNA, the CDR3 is TGTGCCAGTAGTATGCGAAGATTTTATGAAAAACTGTTTTTT. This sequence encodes CASSMRRFYEKLFF. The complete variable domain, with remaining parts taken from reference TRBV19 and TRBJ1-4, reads DGGITQSPKYLFRKEGQNVTLSCEQNLNHDAMYWYRQDPGQGLRLIYYSQIVNDFQKGDIAEGYSVSREKKESFPLTVTSAQKNPTAFYLCASSMRRFYEKLFFGSGTQLSVL.

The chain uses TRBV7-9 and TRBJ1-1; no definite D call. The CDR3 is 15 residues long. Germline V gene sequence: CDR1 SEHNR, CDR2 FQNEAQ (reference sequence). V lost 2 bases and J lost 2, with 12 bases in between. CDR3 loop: CASSLRSAGNTEAFF. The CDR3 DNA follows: TGTGCCAGCAGCTTACGGTCGGCCGGTAACACTGAAGCTTTCTTT.

The DNA for the CDR3 is TGTGCCAGCAGAGCTGGGGGGGAGACCCAGTACTTC. Amino acids: CASRAGGETQYF. The genes are TRBV2 and TRBJ2-5, with D perhaps TRBD2 (6 bases). The germline V gene has CDR1 SNHLY and CDR2 FYNNEI. Trimming removed 6 bases from V and 5 bases from J, with 10 bases in between. This CDR3 has 12 residues.

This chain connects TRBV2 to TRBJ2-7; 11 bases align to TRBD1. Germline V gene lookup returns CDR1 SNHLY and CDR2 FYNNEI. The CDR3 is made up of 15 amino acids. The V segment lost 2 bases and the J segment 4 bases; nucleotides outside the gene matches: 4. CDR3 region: CASSETGTGGYEQYF. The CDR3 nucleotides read TGTGCCAGCAGTGAAACCGGGACAGGGGGTTACGAGCAGTACTTC.

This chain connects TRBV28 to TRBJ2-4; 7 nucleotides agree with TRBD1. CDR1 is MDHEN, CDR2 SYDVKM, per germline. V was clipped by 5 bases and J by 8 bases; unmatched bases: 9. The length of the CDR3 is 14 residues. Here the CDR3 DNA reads TGTGCCAGCAGTGGTCCGGGCCAGGGGGACATTCAGTACTTC. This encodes CASSGPGQGDIQYF.

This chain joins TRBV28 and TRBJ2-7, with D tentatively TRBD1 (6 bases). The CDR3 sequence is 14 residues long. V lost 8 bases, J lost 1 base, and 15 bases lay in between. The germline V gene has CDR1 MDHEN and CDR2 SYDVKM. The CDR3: CASYPRGGSYEQYF. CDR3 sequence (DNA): TGTGCCAGCTACCCCAGGGGTGGATCCTACGAGCAGTACTTC.

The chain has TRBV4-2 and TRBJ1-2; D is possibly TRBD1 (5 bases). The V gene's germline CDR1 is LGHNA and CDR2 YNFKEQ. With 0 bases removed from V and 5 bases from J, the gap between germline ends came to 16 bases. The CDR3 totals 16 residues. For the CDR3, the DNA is TGTGCCAGCAGCCAAGATTTTGGGGCAGGATTATATGGCTACACCTTC. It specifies CASSQDFGAGLYGYTF.

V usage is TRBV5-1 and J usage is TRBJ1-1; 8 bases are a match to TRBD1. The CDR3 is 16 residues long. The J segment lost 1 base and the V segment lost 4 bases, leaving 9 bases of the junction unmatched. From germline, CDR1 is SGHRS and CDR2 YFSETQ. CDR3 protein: CASSPRQGNTNTEAFF. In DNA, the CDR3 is TGCGCCAGCAGCCCGAGACAGGGGAATACGAACACTGAAGCTTTCTTT.

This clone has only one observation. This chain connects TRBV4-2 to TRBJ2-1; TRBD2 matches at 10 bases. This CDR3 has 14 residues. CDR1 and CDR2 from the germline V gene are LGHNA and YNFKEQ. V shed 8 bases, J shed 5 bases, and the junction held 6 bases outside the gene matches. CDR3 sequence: CASASGSKDNEQFF. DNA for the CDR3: TGTGCCAGCGCTAGCGGGAGTAAGGACAATGAGCAGTTCTTC.

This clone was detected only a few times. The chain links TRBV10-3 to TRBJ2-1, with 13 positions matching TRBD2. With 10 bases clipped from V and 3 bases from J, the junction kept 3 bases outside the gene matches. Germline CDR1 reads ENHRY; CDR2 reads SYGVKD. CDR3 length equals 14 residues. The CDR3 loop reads CATGLAGVYNEQFF. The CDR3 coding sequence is TGTGCCACCGGACTAGCGGGAGTCTACAATGAGCAGTTCTTC.

The CDR3 coding sequence is TGTGCCAGCAGCTTGGGAGTTGGAGCGGGAGTAGGCGATGAGCAGTTCTTC. The encoded protein is CASSLGVGAGVGDEQFF. The chain couples TRBV5-5 to TRBJ2-1; 8 positions agree with TRBD2. This CDR3 spans 17 amino acids. With 0 bases clipped from V and 8 bases from J, the junction kept 13 bases outside the gene matches. Germline lookup yields CDR1 SGHKS and CDR2 YYEKEE (reference sequence).

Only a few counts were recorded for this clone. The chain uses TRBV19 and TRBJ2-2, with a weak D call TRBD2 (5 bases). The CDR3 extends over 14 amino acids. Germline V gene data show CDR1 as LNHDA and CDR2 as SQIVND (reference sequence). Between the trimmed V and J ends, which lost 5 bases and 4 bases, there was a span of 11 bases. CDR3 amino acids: CASSPRLFTGELFF. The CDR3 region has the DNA TGTGCCAGTAGTCCCAGACTATTCACCGGGGAGCTGTTTTTT.

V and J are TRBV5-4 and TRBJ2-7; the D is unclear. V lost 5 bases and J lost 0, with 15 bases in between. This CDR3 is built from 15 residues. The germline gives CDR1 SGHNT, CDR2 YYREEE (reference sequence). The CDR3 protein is CASRPFGSLSYEQYF. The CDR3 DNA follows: TGTGCCAGCAGACCGTTCGGCTCCCTCTCCTACGAGCAGTACTTC.

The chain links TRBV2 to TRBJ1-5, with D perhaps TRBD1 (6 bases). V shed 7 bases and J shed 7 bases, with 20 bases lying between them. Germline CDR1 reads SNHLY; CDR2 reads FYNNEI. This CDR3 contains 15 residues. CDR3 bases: TGTGCCAGCAAGCGGGGGCCGGGAGGTGGACAGCCCCAGCATTTT. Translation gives CASKRGPGGGQPQHF.

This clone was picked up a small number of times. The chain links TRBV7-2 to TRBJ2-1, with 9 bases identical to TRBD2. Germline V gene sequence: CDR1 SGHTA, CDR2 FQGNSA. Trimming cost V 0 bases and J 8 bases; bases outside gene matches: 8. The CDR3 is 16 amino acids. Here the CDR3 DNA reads TGTGCCAGCAGCTTAGCGGCTAGCGGGATGTCAGATGAGCAGTTCTTC. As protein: CASSLAASGMSDEQFF.

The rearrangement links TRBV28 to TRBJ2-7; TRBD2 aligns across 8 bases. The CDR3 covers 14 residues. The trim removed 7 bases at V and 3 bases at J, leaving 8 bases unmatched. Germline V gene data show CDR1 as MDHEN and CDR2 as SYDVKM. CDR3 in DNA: TGTGCCAGCACCCCCGGGGGGGAAGGCTACGAGCAGTACTTC. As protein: CASTPGGEGYEQYF.

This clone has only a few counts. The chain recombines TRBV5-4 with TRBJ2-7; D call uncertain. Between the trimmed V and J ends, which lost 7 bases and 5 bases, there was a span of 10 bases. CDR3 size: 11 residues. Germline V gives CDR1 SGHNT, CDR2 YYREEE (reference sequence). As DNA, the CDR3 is TGTGCCAGCGGGGATAACAACGAGCAGTACTTC. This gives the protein CASGDNNEQYF. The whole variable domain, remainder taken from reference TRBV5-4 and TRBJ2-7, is ETGVTQSPTHLIKTRGQQVTLRCSSQSGHNTVSWYQQALGQGPQFIFQYYREEENGRGNFPPRFSGLQFPNYSSELNVNALELDDSALYLCASGDNNEQYFGPGTRLTVT.

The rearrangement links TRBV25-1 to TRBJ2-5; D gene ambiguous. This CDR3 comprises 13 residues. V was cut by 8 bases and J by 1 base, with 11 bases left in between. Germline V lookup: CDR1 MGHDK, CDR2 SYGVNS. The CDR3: CASEQDGQETQYF. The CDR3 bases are TGTGCCAGCGAGCAGGACGGCCAAGAGACCCAGTACTTC.

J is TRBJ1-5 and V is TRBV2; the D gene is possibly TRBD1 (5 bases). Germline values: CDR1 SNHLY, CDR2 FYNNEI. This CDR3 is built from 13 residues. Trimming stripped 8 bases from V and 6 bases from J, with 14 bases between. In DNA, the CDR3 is TGTGCCAGCCGTGGGAGGGGTAGTCAGCCCCAGCATTTT. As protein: CASRGRGSQPQHF.

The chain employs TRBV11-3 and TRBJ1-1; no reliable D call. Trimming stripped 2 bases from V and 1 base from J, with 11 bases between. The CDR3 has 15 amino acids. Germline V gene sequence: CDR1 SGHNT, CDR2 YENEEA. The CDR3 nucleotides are TGTGCCAGCAGCTTACGACCGCGGCAGAACACTGAAGCTTTCTTT. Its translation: CASSLRPRQNTEAFF.

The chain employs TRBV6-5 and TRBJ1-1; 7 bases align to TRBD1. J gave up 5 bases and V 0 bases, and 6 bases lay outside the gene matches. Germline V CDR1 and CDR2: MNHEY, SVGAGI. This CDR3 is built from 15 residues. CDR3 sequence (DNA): TGTGCCAGCAGTTACTCGCGTCAGGGGGGGACTGAAGCTTTCTTT. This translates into CASSYSRQGGTEAFF.